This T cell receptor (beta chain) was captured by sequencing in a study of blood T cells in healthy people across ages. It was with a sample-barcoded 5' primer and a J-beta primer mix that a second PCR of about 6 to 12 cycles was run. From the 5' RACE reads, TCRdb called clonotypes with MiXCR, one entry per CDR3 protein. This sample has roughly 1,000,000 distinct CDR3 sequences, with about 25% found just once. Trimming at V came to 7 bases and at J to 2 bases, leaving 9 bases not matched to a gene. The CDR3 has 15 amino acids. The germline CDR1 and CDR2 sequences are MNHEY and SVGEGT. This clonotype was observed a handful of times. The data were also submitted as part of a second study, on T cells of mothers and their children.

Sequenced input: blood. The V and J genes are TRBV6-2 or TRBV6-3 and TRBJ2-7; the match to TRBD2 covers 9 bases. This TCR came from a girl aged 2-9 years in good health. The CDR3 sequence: CASKRGAGTAYEQYF. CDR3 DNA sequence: TGTGCCAGCAAGCGGGGGGCCGGGACAGCCTACGAGCAGTACTTC.